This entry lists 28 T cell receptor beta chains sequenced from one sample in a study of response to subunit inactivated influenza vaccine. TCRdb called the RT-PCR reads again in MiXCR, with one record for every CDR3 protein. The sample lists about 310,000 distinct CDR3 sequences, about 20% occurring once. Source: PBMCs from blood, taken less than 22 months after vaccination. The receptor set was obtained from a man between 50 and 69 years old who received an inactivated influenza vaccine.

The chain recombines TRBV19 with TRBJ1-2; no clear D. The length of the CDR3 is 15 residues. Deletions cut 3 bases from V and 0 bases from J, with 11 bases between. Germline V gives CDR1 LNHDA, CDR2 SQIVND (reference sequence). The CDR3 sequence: CASSIWTGANYGYTF. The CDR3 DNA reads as TGTGCCAGTAGTATTTGGACGGGCGCTAACTATGGCTACACCTTC. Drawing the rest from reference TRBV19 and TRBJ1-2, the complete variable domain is DGGITQSPKYLFRKEGQNVTLSCEQNLNHDAMYWYRQDPGQGLRLIYYSQIVNDFQKGDIAEGYSVSREKKESFPLTVTSAQKNPTAFYLCASSIWTGANYGYTFGSGTRLTVV.

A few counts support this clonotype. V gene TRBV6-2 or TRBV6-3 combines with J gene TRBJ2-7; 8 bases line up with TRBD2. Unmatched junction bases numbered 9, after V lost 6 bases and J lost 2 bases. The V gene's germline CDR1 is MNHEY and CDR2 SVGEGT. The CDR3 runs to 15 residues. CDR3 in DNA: TGTGCCAGCAGACAACAACCGGGACTAGCCTACGAGCAGTACTTC. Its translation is CASRQQPGLAYEQYF.

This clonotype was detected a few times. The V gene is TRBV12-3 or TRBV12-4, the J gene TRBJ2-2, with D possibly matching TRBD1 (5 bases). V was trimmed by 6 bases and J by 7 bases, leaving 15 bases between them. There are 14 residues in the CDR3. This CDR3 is CASRAPGSVGELFF. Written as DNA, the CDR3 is TGTGCCAGCAGAGCTCCAGGGTCGGTCGGGGAGCTGTTTTTT.

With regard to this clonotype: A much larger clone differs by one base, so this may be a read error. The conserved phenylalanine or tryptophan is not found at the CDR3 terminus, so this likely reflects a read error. The CDR3 spells CSARTSVGNTEAFL. CDR3 DNA: TGCAGCGCCCGTACCTCGGTGGGGAACACTGAAGCTTTCCTT. The rearrangement joins TRBV29-1 to TRBJ1-1, with D hard to call. The CDR3 length is 14 residues. Germline CDR1 SQVTM, CDR2 ANQGSEA. Deletions cut 7 bases from V and 1 base from J, with 16 bases between.

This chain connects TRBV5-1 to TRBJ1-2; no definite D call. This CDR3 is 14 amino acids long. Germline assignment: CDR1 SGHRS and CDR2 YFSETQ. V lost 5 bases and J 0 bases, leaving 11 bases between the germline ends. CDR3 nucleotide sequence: TGCGCCAGCAGTCCTCAATTTCCTAACTATGGCTACACCTTC. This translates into CASSPQFPNYGYTF.

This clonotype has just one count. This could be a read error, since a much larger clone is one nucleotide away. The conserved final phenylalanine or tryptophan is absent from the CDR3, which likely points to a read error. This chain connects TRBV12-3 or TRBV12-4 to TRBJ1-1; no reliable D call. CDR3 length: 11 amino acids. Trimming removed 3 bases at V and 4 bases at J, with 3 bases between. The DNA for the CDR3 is TGTGCCAGCAGTTTCAGCACTGAAGCTTTCTTA. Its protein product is CASSFSTEAFL.

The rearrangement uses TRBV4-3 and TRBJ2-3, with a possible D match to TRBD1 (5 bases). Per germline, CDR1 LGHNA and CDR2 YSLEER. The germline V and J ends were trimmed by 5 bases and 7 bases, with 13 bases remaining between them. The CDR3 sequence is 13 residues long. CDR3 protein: CASSETPGNTQYF. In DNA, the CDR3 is TGCGCCAGCAGCGAAACACCAGGGAATACGCAGTATTTT.

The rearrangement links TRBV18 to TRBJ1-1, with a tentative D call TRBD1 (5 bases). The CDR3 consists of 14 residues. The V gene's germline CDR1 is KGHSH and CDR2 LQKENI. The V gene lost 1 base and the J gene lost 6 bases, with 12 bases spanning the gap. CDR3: CASSPRDQGSEAFF. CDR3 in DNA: TGTGCCAGCTCACCACGCGATCAGGGATCTGAAGCTTTCTTT.

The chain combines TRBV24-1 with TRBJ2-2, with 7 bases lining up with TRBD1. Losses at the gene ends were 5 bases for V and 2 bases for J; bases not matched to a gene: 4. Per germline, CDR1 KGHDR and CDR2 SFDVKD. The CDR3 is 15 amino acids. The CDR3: CATSATGRNTGELFF. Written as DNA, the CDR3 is TGTGCCACCAGTGCGACAGGGCGTAACACCGGGGAGCTGTTTTTT.

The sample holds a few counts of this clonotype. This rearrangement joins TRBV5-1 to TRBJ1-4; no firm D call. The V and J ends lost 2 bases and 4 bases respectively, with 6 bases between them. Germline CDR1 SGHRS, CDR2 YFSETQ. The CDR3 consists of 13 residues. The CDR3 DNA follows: TGCGCCAGCAGCTTTAATCATAATGAAAAACTGTTTTTT. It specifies CASSFNHNEKLFF.

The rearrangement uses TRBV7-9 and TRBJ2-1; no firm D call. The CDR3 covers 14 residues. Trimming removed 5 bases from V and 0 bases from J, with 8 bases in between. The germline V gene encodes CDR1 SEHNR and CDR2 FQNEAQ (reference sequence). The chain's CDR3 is CASSGQSSYNEQFF. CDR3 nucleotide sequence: TGTGCCAGCAGCGGTCAGAGCTCCTACAATGAGCAGTTCTTC.

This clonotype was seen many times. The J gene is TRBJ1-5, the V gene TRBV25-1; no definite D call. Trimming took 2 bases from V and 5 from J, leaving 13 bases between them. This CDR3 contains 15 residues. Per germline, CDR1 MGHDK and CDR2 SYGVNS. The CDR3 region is CASSEGWRVDQPQHF. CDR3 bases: TGTGCCAGCAGTGAAGGGTGGAGGGTTGATCAGCCCCAGCATTTT.

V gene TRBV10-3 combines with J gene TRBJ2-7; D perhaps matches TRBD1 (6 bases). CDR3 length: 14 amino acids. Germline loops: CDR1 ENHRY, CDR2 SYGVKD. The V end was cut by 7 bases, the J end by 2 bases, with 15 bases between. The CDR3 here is CAITRGGGAYEQYF. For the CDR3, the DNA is TGTGCCATCACCAGGGGCGGTGGCGCCTACGAGCAGTACTTC.

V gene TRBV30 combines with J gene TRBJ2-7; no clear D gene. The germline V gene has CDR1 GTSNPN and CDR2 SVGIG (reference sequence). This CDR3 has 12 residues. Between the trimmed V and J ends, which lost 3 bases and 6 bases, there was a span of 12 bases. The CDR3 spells CAWRIPPGEQYF. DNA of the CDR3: TGTGCCTGGAGGATACCTCCTGGCGAGCAGTACTTC.

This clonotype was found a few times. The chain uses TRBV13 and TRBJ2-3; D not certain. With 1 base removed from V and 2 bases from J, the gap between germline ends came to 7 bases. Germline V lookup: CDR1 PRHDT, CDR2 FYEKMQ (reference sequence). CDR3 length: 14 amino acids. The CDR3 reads CASSLERTTDTQYF. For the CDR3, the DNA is TGTGCCAGCAGCTTAGAGCGAACCACAGATACGCAGTATTTT.

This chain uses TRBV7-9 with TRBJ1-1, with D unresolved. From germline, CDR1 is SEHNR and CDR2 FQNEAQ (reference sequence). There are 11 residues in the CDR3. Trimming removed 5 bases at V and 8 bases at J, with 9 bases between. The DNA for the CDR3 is TGTGCCAGCAGCCCTTCGGGGGAAGCTTTCTTT. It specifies CASSPSGEAFF. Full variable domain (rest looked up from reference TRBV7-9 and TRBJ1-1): DTGVSQNPRHKITKRGQNVTFRCDPISEHNRLYWYRQTLGQGPEFLTYFQNEAQLEKSRLLSDRFSAERPKGSFSTLEIQRTEQGDSAMYLCASSPSGEAFFGQGTRLTVV.

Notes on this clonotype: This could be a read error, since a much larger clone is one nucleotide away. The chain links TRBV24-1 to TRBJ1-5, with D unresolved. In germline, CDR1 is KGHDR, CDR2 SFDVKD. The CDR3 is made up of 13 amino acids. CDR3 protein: CATSDYSNQAQHF. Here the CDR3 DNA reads TGTGCCACCAGTGATTACAGCAATCAGGCCCAGCATTTT.

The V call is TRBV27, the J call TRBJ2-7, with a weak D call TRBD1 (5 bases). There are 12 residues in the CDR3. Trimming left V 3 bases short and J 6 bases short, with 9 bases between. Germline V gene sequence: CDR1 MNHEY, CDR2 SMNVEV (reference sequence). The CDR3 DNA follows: TGTGCCAGCAGTTTGGGGCCGGGCGAGCAGTACTTC. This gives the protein CASSLGPGEQYF.

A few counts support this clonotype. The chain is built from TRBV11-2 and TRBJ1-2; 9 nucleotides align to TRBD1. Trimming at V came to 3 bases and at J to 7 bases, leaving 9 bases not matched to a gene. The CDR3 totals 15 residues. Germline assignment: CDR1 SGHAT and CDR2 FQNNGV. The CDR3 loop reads CASSFLGQGSGGYTF. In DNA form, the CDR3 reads TGTGCCAGCAGCTTTCTGGGACAGGGCTCGGGTGGCTACACCTTC.

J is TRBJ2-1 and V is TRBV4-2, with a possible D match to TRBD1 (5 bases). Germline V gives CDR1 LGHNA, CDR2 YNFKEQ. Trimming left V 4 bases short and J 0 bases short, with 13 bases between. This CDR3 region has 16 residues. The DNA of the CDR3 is TGTGCCAGCAGCCTTAGACAGAGGAGCTCCTACAATGAGCAGTTCTTC. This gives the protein CASSLRQRSSYNEQFF.

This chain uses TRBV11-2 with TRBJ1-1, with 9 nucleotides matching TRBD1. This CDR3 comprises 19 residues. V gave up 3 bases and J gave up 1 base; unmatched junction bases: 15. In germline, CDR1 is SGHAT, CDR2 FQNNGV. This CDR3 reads CASSFGRRTGVLGNTEAFF. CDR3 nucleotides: TGTGCCAGCAGCTTCGGGCGCCGGACAGGGGTACTAGGGAACACTGAAGCTTTCTTT.

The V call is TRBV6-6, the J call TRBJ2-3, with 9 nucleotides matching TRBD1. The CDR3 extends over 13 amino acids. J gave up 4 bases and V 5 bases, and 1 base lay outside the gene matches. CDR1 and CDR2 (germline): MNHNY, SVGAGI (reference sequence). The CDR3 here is CASSTGGSDTQYF. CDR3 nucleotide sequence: TGTGCCAGCAGTACAGGGGGCTCAGATACGCAGTATTTT.

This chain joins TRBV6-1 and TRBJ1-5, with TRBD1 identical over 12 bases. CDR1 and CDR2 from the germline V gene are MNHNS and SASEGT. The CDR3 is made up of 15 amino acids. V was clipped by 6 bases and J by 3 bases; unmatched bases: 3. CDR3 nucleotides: TGTGCCAGCAGGGGACAGGGGGCGAACAATCAGCCCCAGCATTTT. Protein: CASRGQGANNQPQHF.

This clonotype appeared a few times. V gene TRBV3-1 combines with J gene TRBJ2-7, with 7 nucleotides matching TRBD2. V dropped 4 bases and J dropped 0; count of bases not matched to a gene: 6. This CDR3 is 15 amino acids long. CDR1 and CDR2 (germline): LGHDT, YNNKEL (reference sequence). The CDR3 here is CASSPLSGASYEQYF. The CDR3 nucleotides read TGTGCCAGCAGCCCCCTAAGCGGGGCCTCCTACGAGCAGTACTTC.

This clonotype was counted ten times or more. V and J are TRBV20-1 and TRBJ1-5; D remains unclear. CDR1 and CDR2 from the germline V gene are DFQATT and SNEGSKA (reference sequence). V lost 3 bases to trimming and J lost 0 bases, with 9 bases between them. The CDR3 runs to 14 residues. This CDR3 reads CSASREYSNQPQHF. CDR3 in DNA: TGCAGTGCTAGCCGGGAGTATAGCAATCAGCCCCAGCATTTT.

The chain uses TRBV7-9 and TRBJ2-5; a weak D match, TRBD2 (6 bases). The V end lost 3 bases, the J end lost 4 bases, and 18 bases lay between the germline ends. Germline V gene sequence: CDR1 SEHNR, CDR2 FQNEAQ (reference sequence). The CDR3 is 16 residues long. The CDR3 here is CASSFSPGDGRETQYF. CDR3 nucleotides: TGTGCCAGCAGCTTTTCTCCGGGGGACGGTCGAGAGACCCAGTACTTC.

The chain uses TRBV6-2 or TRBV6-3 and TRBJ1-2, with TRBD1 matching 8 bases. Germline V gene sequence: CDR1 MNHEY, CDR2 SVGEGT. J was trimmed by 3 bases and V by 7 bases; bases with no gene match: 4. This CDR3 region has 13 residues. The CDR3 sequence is CASTDRVYYGYTF. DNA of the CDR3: TGTGCCAGCACGGACAGGGTTTACTATGGCTACACCTTC.

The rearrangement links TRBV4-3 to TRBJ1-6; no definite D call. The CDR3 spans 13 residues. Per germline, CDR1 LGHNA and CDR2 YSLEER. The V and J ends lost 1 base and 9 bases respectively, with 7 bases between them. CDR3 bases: TGCGCCAGCAGCCAAGTATGGGCTTCACCCCTCCACTTT. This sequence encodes CASSQVWASPLHF.